Below are 18 T cell receptor beta chains sequenced from a single sample in a study of blood T cell repertoires in COVID-19. Clones were read by immunoSEQ multiplex PCR, and TCRdb kept only the in-frame ones, dropping some. Here the sample spans around 49,000 clones, roughly 82% being singletons. Sequenced input: peripheral blood. The receptors derive from a woman in her sixties with acute or convalescent COVID-19.

This clone was seen a single time. The gene calls are TRBV18 and TRBJ1-1, with a possible D match to TRBD1 (5 bases). Germline CDR1 KGHSH, CDR2 LQKENI. The CDR3 is 14 amino acids. V dropped 5 bases and J dropped 1 base, with 11 bases sitting between them. CDR3 region: CASSSKGWNTEAFF. The CDR3 coding sequence is TGTGCCAGCTCATCGAAGGGGTGGAACACTGAAGCTTTCTTT.

The table lists this clone with a count of one. The genes are TRBV28 and TRBJ2-7; tentatively, D is TRBD2 (5 bases). The V end was cut by 2 bases, the J end by 4 bases, with 12 bases between. The germline V gene has CDR1 MDHEN and CDR2 SYDVKM. This CDR3 has 14 amino acids. The CDR3 DNA follows: TGTGCCAGCAGTTTACCTATACGAGGGTACGAGCAGTACTTC. Translating gives CASSLPIRGYEQYF.

V usage is TRBV29-1 and J usage is TRBJ1-2, with 8 bases lining up with TRBD1. Trimming removed 2 bases from V and 7 bases from J; junction bases left unmatched: 9. Germline V CDR1 and CDR2: SQVTM, ANQGSEA. The CDR3 contains 14 residues. In nucleotides, the CDR3 is TGCAGCGTTGAACCCGCCGGGACAGGATCTGGCTACACCTTC. Translating gives CSVEPAGTGSGYTF.

The genes are TRBV5-1 and TRBJ2-7; maybe TRBD1 (5 bases). The CDR3 is 13 amino acids. V gave up 2 bases and J gave up 2 bases, with 8 bases separating them. In germline, CDR1 is SGHRS, CDR2 YFSETQ. CDR3 nucleotide sequence: TGCGCCAGCAGCTTCGACAGAGCCTACGAGCAGTACTTC. Its protein product is CASSFDRAYEQYF.

This clone has only one observation. V gene TRBV4-2 combines with J gene TRBJ1-6; D call uncertain. Trimming pared 3 bases from V and 4 bases from J, leaving 16 bases between. This CDR3 is built from 17 residues. Germline V gene data show CDR1 as LGHNA and CDR2 as YNFKEQ. The CDR3 here is CASSQAVVSGYNSPLHF. CDR3 DNA: TGTGCCAGCAGCCAGGCAGTAGTCTCGGGGTATAATTCACCCCTCCACTTT.

V and J are TRBV6-5 and TRBJ2-7; D is perhaps TRBD2 (5 bases). The CDR3 is 16 residues long. The ends were cut back, 0 bases at V and 1 base at J, with 13 bases in the middle. Germline V gene data show CDR1 as MNHEY and CDR2 as SVGAGI. The CDR3, as DNA: TGTGCCAGCAGTTACTCCGGTCGCGGGCTGTCCTACGAGCAGTACTTC. This translates into CASSYSGRGLSYEQYF.

The chain carries TRBV6-5 and TRBJ1-5; D might be TRBD1 (5 bases). The CDR3 is made up of 15 amino acids. Germline V gene lookup returns CDR1 MNHEY and CDR2 SVGAGI. V was shortened by 7 bases and J by 0 bases, with 13 bases between the two germline ends. DNA for the CDR3: TGTGCCAGCATAGGGGAGGGGTATAGCAATCAGCCCCAGCATTTT. Protein: CASIGEGYSNQPQHF.

This chain joins TRBV9 and TRBJ2-1; 7 bases are shared with TRBD2. Germline assignment: CDR1 SGDLS and CDR2 YYNGEE. There are 15 residues in the CDR3. With 0 bases clipped from V and 3 bases from J, the junction kept 3 bases outside the gene matches. The CDR3 is CASSVAWTSYNEQFF. CDR3 nucleotides: TGTGCCAGCAGCGTAGCCTGGACTAGCTACAATGAGCAGTTCTTC.

The chain couples TRBV18 to TRBJ2-2, with D perhaps TRBD1 (5 bases). Per the germline V gene, CDR1 is KGHSH and CDR2 is LQKENI. This CDR3 is built from 16 residues. Trimming pared 6 bases from V and 3 bases from J, leaving 17 bases between. CDR3 residues: CASSSSEAGYTGELFF. The CDR3, as DNA: TGTGCCAGCTCGTCAAGTGAGGCAGGGTACACCGGGGAGCTGTTTTTT. Filled out from reference TRBV18 and TRBJ2-2, the complete variable domain reads NAGVMQNPRHLVRRRGQEARLRCSPMKGHSHVYWYRQLPEEGLKFMVYLQKENIIDESGMPKERFSAEFPKEGPSILRIQQVVRGDSAAYFCASSSSEAGYTGELFFGEGSRLTVL.

This rearrangement joins TRBV20-1 to TRBJ1-5, with unresolved D. V was clipped by 3 bases and J by 16 bases, with 16 bases between them. The length of the CDR3 is 11 residues. Germline CDR1 DFQATT, CDR2 SNEGSKA (reference sequence). The CDR3 DNA follows: TGCAGTGCTAGGTTTAGGCAGGAACAACATTTT. It encodes CSARFRQEQHF.

The V and J genes are TRBV9 and TRBJ2-1; tentatively, D is TRBD2 (5 bases). V was trimmed by 0 bases and J by 7 bases, leaving 14 bases between them. Germline assignment: CDR1 SGDLS and CDR2 YYNGEE. The CDR3 spans 15 residues. This chain's CDR3 is CASSVAPSPGNEQFF. The CDR3, as DNA: TGTGCCAGCAGCGTAGCTCCTAGCCCCGGTAATGAGCAGTTCTTC.

The rearrangement uses TRBV28 and TRBJ1-3; 10 bases are shared with TRBD1. CDR1 and CDR2 (germline): MDHEN, SYDVKM. The CDR3 is 14 amino acids. V was clipped by 4 bases and J by 5 bases; unmatched bases: 2. Here the CDR3 reads CASSWGQGRNTIYF. The CDR3 DNA is TGTGCCAGCAGTTGGGGACAGGGGAGAAACACCATATATTTT.

The chain uses TRBV27 and TRBJ2-1, with 10 bases lining up with TRBD1. The trim removed 5 bases at V and 6 bases at J, leaving 10 bases unmatched. CDR1 and CDR2 (germline): MNHEY, SMNVEV (reference sequence). This CDR3 is 16 amino acids long. The CDR3 region is CASSRYRDRGSNEQFF. The DNA of the CDR3 is TGTGCCAGCAGTCGCTACCGGGACAGGGGAAGCAATGAGCAGTTCTTC.

The CDR3 sequence is CASSLRRDEAFF. CDR3 DNA: TGTGCCAGCAGTTTAAGGCGGGATGAAGCTTTCTTT. The chain links TRBV12-3 or TRBV12-4 to TRBJ1-1; no clear D gene. V lost 2 bases and J 7 bases, leaving 8 bases between the germline ends. This CDR3 is built from 12 residues.

The J gene is TRBJ2-1, the V gene TRBV19, with 8 bases that match TRBD2. Germline-derived CDR1 and CDR2 are LNHDA and SQIVND (reference sequence). This CDR3 has 17 amino acids. Trimming took 2 bases from V and 4 from J; bases not matched to a gene: 10. CDR3 loop: CASSIRASSGPYNEQFF. The DNA for the CDR3 is TGTGCCAGTAGTATAAGGGCGTCTAGCGGGCCATACAATGAGCAGTTCTTC.

This clone showed up just a few times. This CDR3 is CASSLSGSKEQFF. CDR3 DNA: TGTGCCAGCAGCTTATCAGGGTCGAAGGAGCAGTTCTTC. The chain joins TRBV7-9 to TRBJ2-1; D might be TRBD1 (5 bases). This CDR3 spans 13 amino acids. The V gene lost 2 bases and the J gene lost 10 bases, with 12 bases spanning the gap. CDR1 SEHNR and CDR2 FQNEAQ come from the germline V gene (reference sequence).

The table lists this clone with a few counts. At one of its ends the junction is not consistent with the germline gene, which may arise from a read error. The chain carries TRBV6-6 and TRBJ2-7, with TRBD2 matching over 8 bases. The CDR3 is 15 residues long. The V gene's germline CDR1 is MNHNY and CDR2 SVGAGI (reference sequence). CDR3 in amino acids: CASSLLPTSGAEEYF. The CDR3 coding sequence is TGTGCCAGCAGCCTCCTCCCTACTAGCGGAGCCGAGGAGTACTTC.

The chain joins TRBV10-3 to TRBJ1-1, with a possible D match to TRBD1 (6 bases). The CDR3 contains 15 residues. The V gene's germline CDR1 is ENHRY and CDR2 SYGVKD. Trimming took 4 bases from V and 5 from J, leaving 17 bases between them. In DNA form, the CDR3 reads TGTGCCATCAGTGGAACGGGGGGGGCTGGTACTGAAGCTTTCTTT. It encodes CAISGTGGAGTEAFF.